This T cell receptor (beta chain) was identified during a study of T cell responses to AZD1222 COVID-19 vaccine. Study summary: Recipients boosted at about 4 weeks or about 12 weeks are pooled. Study-level results: The breadth and depth of Spike-specific TCRs increased once two AZD1222 doses had been given. Across the whole spike, CD4 TCRs peaked at regions 160-218 and 743-854. Donors were chiefly white British, with a greater number of females, and clonal diversity was perhaps underestimated.

As for this clone: Its antigen remains unidentified.

Repertoires were generated with immunoSEQ multiplex PCR, while TCRdb's copy carries only in-frame clones and drops some. The sample yields 35,000 to 45,000 clones, around 82% seen once. This CDR3 comprises 13 residues. Trimming removed 4 bases from V and 7 bases from J, with 10 bases in between. Germline CDR1 is LNHDA and CDR2 is SQIVND (reference sequence). The chain employs TRBV19 and TRBJ1-4; the D is unclear. The source was peripheral blood, collected on day 0 of AZD1222 vaccination. The TCR originated in an adult in good health. As DNA, the CDR3 is TGTGCCAGTAGTACAGGCTTGGGTGAAAAACTGTTTTTT. The encoded protein is CASSTGLGEKLFF.